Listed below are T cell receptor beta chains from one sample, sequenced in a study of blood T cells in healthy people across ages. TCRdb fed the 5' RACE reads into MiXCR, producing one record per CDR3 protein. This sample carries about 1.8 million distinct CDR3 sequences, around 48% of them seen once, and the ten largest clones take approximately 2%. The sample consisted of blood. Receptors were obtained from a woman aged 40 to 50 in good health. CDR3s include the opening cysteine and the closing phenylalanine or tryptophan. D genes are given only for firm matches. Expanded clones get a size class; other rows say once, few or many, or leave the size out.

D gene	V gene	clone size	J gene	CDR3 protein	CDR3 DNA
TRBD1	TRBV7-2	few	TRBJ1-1	CASRLDGTGQNTEAFF	TGTGCCAGCAGGTTGGACGGGACAGGGCAGAACACTGAAGCTTTCTTT
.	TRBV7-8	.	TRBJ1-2	CASSFVGTNYGYTF	TGTGCCAGCAGCTTTGTGGGAACTAACTATGGCTACACCTTC
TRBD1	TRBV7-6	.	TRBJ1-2	CASSSQGAEGYTF	TGTGCCAGCAGCTCACAGGGGGCTGAGGGCTACACCTTC
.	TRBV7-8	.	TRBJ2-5	CASSLAQAVNQETQYF	TGTGCCAGCAGCTTAGCGCAAGCGGTGAACCAAGAGACCCAGTACTTC
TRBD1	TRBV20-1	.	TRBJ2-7	CSASPDRGLYEQYF	TGCAGTGCTAGCCCAGACAGGGGGCTATACGAGCAGTACTTC
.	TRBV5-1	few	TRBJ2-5	CASSSRVREETQYF	TGCGCCAGCAGCAGCCGGGTCCGGGAGGAGACCCAGTACTTC
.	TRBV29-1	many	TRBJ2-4	CSGTDLDIQYF	TGCAGCGGTACAGACTTGGACATTCAGTACTTC
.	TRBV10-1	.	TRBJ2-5	CASSDRAGTQYF	TGCGCCAGCAGTGACAGGGCTGGGACCCAGTACTTC
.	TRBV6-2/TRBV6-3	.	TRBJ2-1	CASRGTDSYNEQFF	TGTGCCAGTCGGGGGACAGACTCCTACAATGAGCAGTTCTTC
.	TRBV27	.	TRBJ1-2	CASSFAQGGGYGYTF	TGTGCCAGCAGTTTCGCTCAGGGAGGTGGCTATGGCTACACCTTC
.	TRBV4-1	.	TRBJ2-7	CASSHATTGTMHEQYF	TGCGCCAGCAGCCACGCTACTACTGGAACAATGCACGAGCAGTACTTC
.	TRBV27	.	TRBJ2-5	CASSPSGTHETQYF	TGTGCCAGCAGCCCCTCGGGTACCCATGAGACCCAGTACTTC
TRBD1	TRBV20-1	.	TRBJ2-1	CSARIEGQALGNEQFF	TGCAGTGCTAGAATAGAGGGACAGGCCCTCGGGAATGAGCAGTTCTTC
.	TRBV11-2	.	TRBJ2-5	CASRRTRSETQYF	TGTGCCAGCAGACGTACTAGGTCTGAGACCCAGTACTTC
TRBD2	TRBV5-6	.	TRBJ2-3	CASSLWSGGPWGTDTQYF	TGTGCCAGCAGCTTGTGGTCGGGGGGGCCTTGGGGGACAGATACGCAGTATTTT
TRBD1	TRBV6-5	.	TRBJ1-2	CASSFRQGVEGYTF	TGTGCCAGCAGTTTTAGACAGGGGGTTGAAGGCTACACCTTC
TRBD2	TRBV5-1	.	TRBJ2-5	CASTLGGLETQYF	TGCGCCAGCACCTTGGGAGGGTTGGAGACCCAGTACTTC
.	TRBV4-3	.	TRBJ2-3	CASSQDVARATQYF	TGCGCCAGCAGCCAAGATGTCGCGAGGGCTACGCAGTATTTT
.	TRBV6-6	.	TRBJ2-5	CASSSDVPGGTQYF	TGTGCCAGCAGTTCGGACGTCCCGGGTGGGACCCAGTACTTC
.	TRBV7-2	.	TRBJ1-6	CASSPGANSPLHF	TGTGCCAGCAGCCCCGGGGCGAATTCACCCCTCCACTTT
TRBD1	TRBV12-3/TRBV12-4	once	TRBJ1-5	CACRRTGAEPQHF	TGTGCCTGCAGGAGGACAGGGGCGGAGCCCCAGCATTTT
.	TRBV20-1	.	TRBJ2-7	CSAGETSEQYF	TGCAGTGCTGGAGAGACTTCCGAGCAGTACTTC
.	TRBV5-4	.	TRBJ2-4	CASSLRQSAKNIQYF	TGTGCCAGCAGCCTTAGACAGTCAGCCAAAAACATTCAGTACTTC
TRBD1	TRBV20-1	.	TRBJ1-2	CSGQGGKNYGYTF	TGCAGTGGACAGGGGGGAAAAAACTATGGCTACACCTTC
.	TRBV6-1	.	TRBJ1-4	CASSDVLEGKLFF	TGTGCCAGCAGTGACGTGCTGGAGGGAAAACTGTTTTTT